This passage covers 21 T cell receptor beta chains from one sample sequenced in a study of shared clonotypes between healthy human individuals (dated by TCRdb to about 2020). The library was made by the immunoSEQ multiplex PCR assay. This immuneACCESS table, as held by TCRdb, lists in-frame sequences with V and J called but not all clones. Of the missing ones, under half trace to an unresolved V gene in checked studies; the others have no known cause. Counted in this sample were approximately 500,000 clones; 96% of them appeared once. The top ten constitute 0.06% of the sample. The sequencing input was naive CD4+ T cells sorted from blood. The cell subset or site label of this sample denotes: CD45RA+ positively selected. The source is a woman aged 25 to 39 in good health.

This clone is a singleton in its sample. The V call is TRBV11-2, the J call TRBJ2-4, with TRBD1 as a possible D gene (6 bases). Germline V gives CDR1 SGHAT, CDR2 FQNNGV. This CDR3 comprises 14 residues. Trimming stripped 8 bases from V and 1 base from J, with 12 bases between. In DNA, the CDR3 is TGTGCCAGCGCCAGCAGGGGTGCCAAAAACATTCAGTACTTC. It codes for CASASRGAKNIQYF. Full variable domain (rest looked up from reference TRBV11-2 and TRBJ2-4): EAGVAQSPRYKIIEKRQSVAFWCNPISGHATLYWYQQILGQGPKLLIQFQNNGVVDDSQLPKDRFSAERLKGVDSTLKIQPAKLEDSAVYLCASASRGAKNIQYFGAGTRLSVL.

This chain connects TRBV5-1 to TRBJ1-1; TRBD1 matches at 10 bases. CDR1 and CDR2 (germline): SGHRS, YFSETQ. V lost 4 bases to trimming and J lost 5 bases; unmatched junction nucleotides: 11. The CDR3 extends over 16 amino acids. The CDR3 loop reads CASSLISPGQGTEAFF. The CDR3 nucleotides are TGCGCCAGCAGCCTCATATCACCGGGACAGGGGACTGAAGCTTTCTTT.

The CDR3 nucleotides are TGTGCCAGCAGTGCCGGGACCTCTGGGGCCAACGTCCTGACTTTC. It specifies CASSAGTSGANVLTF. The rearrangement links TRBV2 to TRBJ2-6, with D possibly called TRBD1 or TRBD2 (5 bases each). The V end lost 4 bases, the J end lost 0 bases, and 7 bases lay between the germline ends. The CDR3 length is 15 residues. CDR1 SNHLY and CDR2 FYNNEI come from the germline V gene. Complete variable domain (other parts from reference TRBV2 and TRBJ2-6): EPEVTQTPSHQVTQMGQEVILRCVPISNHLYFYWYRQILGQKVEFLVSFYNNEISEKSEIFDDQFSVERPDGSNFTLKIRSTKLEDSAMYFCASSAGTSGANVLTFGAGSRLTVL.

The J gene is TRBJ1-1, the V gene TRBV19, with 9 nucleotides matching TRBD1. Trimming removed 6 bases from V and 4 bases from J; junction bases left unmatched: 6. CDR1 and CDR2 (germline): LNHDA, SQIVND (reference sequence). The CDR3 contains 14 residues. The CDR3 DNA sequence: TGTGCCAGTAGCCGGACAGGGGCGGGCACTGAAGCTTTCTTT. It specifies CASSRTGAGTEAFF.

The chain uses TRBV5-1 and TRBJ2-6; possible D gene TRBD1, 5 bases. The CDR3 is 14 residues long. V lost 6 bases and J 2 bases, leaving 9 bases between the germline ends. The germline CDR1 and CDR2 sequences are SGHRS and YFSETQ. CDR3 in DNA: TGCGCCAGCACATCCAGGGCTGGGGCCAACGTCCTGACTTTC. Protein product: CASTSRAGANVLTF.

The chain joins TRBV6-6 to TRBJ2-1; TRBD2 agrees at 12 bases. CDR1 and CDR2 from the germline V gene are MNHNY and SVGAGI (reference sequence). V was clipped by 0 bases and J by 8 bases; unmatched bases: 2. This CDR3 is built from 15 residues. The CDR3 reads CASSYSTSGSHEQFF. The CDR3 DNA sequence: TGTGCCAGCAGTTACTCGACTAGCGGGAGCCATGAGCAGTTCTTC.

This chain uses TRBV6-1 with TRBJ2-3; D is unclear. The CDR3 is 11 residues long. V was trimmed by 8 bases and J by 4 bases, leaving 7 bases between them. Germline CDR1 is MNHNS and CDR2 is SASEGT. The CDR3 nucleotides read TGTGCCAGCGCAACAGCAGATACGCAGTATTTT. Translated: CASATADTQYF.

The V call is TRBV7-2, the J call TRBJ2-3; 7 nucleotides match TRBD2. V was clipped by 0 bases and J by 1 base; unmatched bases: 1. CDR1 and CDR2 from the germline V gene are SGHTA and FQGNSA. CDR3 length: 15 amino acids. In nucleotides, the CDR3 is TGTGCCAGCAGCTTAGCTCTAGCGGGCACAGATACGCAGTATTTT. The encoded protein is CASSLALAGTDTQYF.

The rearrangement uses TRBV4-1 and TRBJ2-7; a possible D gene is TRBD1 (6 bases). The CDR3 consists of 18 residues. V was trimmed by 0 bases and J by 4 bases, leaving 22 bases between them. Germline V gives CDR1 MGHRA, CDR2 YSYEKL. The CDR3 here is CASSQEQGQRLAVYEQYF. As DNA, the CDR3 is TGCGCCAGCAGCCAAGAACAGGGCCAACGACTCGCCGTATACGAGCAGTACTTC.

V is TRBV10-3 and J is TRBJ1-6, with D unclear. The CDR3 sequence is 14 residues long. CDR1 is ENHRY, CDR2 SYGVKD, per germline. The V end lost 6 bases, the J end lost 10 bases, and 16 bases lay between the germline ends. The CDR3, as DNA: TGTGCCATCAGCGTAGAAACCATGCACTCACCCCTCCACTTT. Residues: CAISVETMHSPLHF.

The rearrangement uses TRBV5-1 and TRBJ1-1, with D hard to call. Germline-derived CDR1 and CDR2 are SGHRS and YFSETQ. The ends were cut back, 0 bases at V and 0 bases at J, with 6 bases in the middle. The CDR3 is 14 amino acids. The CDR3 nucleotides read TGCGCCAGCAGCTTGGCTTGGTTGAACACTGAAGCTTTCTTT. Its translation: CASSLAWLNTEAFF.

The chain employs TRBV5-1 and TRBJ2-7; TRBD1 matches at 7 bases. V trimming: 5 bases; J trimming: 3 bases; junction bases outside the gene matches: 2. Germline CDR1 SGHRS, CDR2 YFSETQ. This CDR3 is 12 amino acids long. The CDR3 loop is CASRSGGYEQYF. The CDR3, as DNA: TGCGCCAGCAGGTCAGGGGGCTACGAGCAGTACTTC.

This chain links TRBV5-6 with TRBJ1-3; a possible D gene is TRBD1 (6 bases). Germline-derived CDR1 and CDR2 are SGHDT and YYEEEE. The ends were cut back, 4 bases at V and 3 bases at J, with 17 bases in the middle. The length of the CDR3 is 16 residues. The CDR3, as DNA: TGTGCCAGCAGCCCGCGCCCTCGACAGGTTGGAAACACCATATATTTT. Amino acid sequence: CASSPRPRQVGNTIYF.

This rearrangement joins TRBV7-9 to TRBJ2-3; 9 nucleotides match TRBD2. The V gene end was trimmed by 5 bases and the J gene end by 0 bases; junction bases not matched to a gene: 6. CDR1 and CDR2 from the germline V gene are SEHNR and FQNEAQ (reference sequence). The CDR3 is 16 amino acids. CDR3 region: CASSRSSGTSTDTQYF. The CDR3 region has the DNA TGTGCCAGCAGCCGATCTAGCGGGACTAGCACAGATACGCAGTATTTT.

This clone was seen only once. The V and J genes are TRBV7-9 and TRBJ1-2, with 8 bases aligning to TRBD1. V gave up 5 bases and J gave up 6 bases; unmatched junction bases: 5. Germline values: CDR1 SEHNR, CDR2 FQNEAQ (reference sequence). This CDR3 contains 13 residues. CDR3 coding DNA: TGTGCCAGCAGCCGACAGGGGCGGGATGGCTACACCTTC. Protein: CASSRQGRDGYTF.

This chain joins TRBV6-1 and TRBJ2-2, with D possibly being TRBD2 (5 bases). The ends were cut back, 2 bases at V and 7 bases at J, with 11 bases in the middle. The CDR3 contains 14 residues. Germline CDR1 MNHNS, CDR2 SASEGT. CDR3 residues: CASSEIPGSGELFF. DNA for the CDR3: TGTGCCAGCAGTGAAATTCCGGGGAGCGGGGAGCTGTTTTTT.

The gene calls are TRBV5-1 and TRBJ2-3, with D maybe TRBD2 (6 bases). Deletions cut 4 bases from V and 4 bases from J, with 19 bases between. This CDR3 has 16 amino acids. Per the germline V gene, CDR1 is SGHRS and CDR2 is YFSETQ. The CDR3 DNA follows: TGCGCCAGCAGCCCTGCTCAGCGGGTGGGCCCAGATACGCAGTATTTT. The encoded protein is CASSPAQRVGPDTQYF. Supplemented by reference TRBV5-1 and TRBJ2-3, the full variable domain reads KAGVTQTPRYLIKTRGQQVTLSCSPISGHRSVSWYQQTPGQGLQFLFEYFSETQRNKGNFPGRFSGRQFSNSRSEMNVSTLELGDSALYLCASSPAQRVGPDTQYFGPGTRLTVL.

This clone has just a few counts. V gene TRBV27 combines with J gene TRBJ1-1; no clear D. This CDR3 has 16 amino acids. Trimming took 5 bases from V and 4 from J, leaving 20 bases between them. Germline lookup yields CDR1 MNHEY and CDR2 SMNVEV (reference sequence). CDR3 sequence reads: CASSPRMGIEGTEAFF. CDR3 bases: TGTGCCAGCAGTCCCCGAATGGGCATCGAGGGCACTGAAGCTTTCTTT.

This chain uses TRBV10-1 with TRBJ2-7; D may correspond to TRBD1 or TRBD2 (6 bases each). This CDR3 spans 14 amino acids. The V gene lost 2 bases and the J gene lost 4 bases, with 12 bases spanning the gap. CDR1 and CDR2 (germline): WNHNN, SYGVQD (reference sequence). CDR3 nucleotide sequence: TGCGCCAGCAGTGAGACGGAAGGGGGGTACGAGCAGTACTTC. Translation: CASSETEGGYEQYF.

The chain links TRBV6-1 to TRBJ2-1; D is uncertain. Looked up from germline, CDR1 is MNHNS and CDR2 is SASEGT. V was trimmed by 8 bases and J by 4 bases, leaving 12 bases between them. The CDR3 consists of 13 residues. CDR3 amino acids: CASVRWQYNEQFF. CDR3 nucleotides: TGTGCCAGCGTCAGATGGCAATACAATGAGCAGTTCTTC.

The rearrangement uses TRBV7-8 and TRBJ1-5, with D possibly matching TRBD1 (6 bases). Deletions cut 5 bases from V and 7 bases from J, with 21 bases between. CDR1 SGHVS and CDR2 FQNEAQ come from the germline V gene. This CDR3 region has 16 residues. The CDR3 DNA reads TGTGCCAGCAGCAAGCCTGGGCAGGGGAGAGGGCAGCCCCAGCATTTT. It is translated as CASSKPGQGRGQPQHF.